One sample yielded the 19 T cell receptor beta chains listed below, sequenced in a study of regulatory T cells in long-lasting Graves disease. Arm-PCR of CDR3 regions and iRepertoire HTBI primers were used to build TCR beta libraries. Each CDR3 protein gets one entry after TCRdb re-called the multiplex PCR reads with MiXCR. The data hold about 530,000 distinct CDR3 sequences, with about 15% observed a single time. Time point here: newly diagnosed GD, antithyroid drugs for less than 3 months. Scientists built the TCR library using RNA that was extracted from PBMCs. These sequences were also reported in another study, on T cells in Graves' hyperthyroidism and ophthalmopathy.

The sample in question was peripheral blood mononuclear cells (PBMCs), obtained at new diagnosis, from a patient treated with antithyroid drugs. The receptor set was obtained from a woman aged 35-65 years with Graves disease.

This clonotype showed up many times. The V gene is TRBV30, the J gene TRBJ1-5, with 10 bases that match TRBD1. After removal of 1 base from V and 1 base from J, the junction contained 7 bases not matched to a gene. This CDR3 comprises 17 residues. Germline loops: CDR1 GTSNPN, CDR2 SVGIG (reference sequence). The CDR3 bases are TGTGCCTGGAGTGCCGGACAGGGGGGTTTGAGCAATCAGCCCCAGCATTTT. The encoded protein is CAWSAGQGGLSNQPQHF.

The V call is TRBV28, the J call TRBJ1-6, with 7 nucleotides matching TRBD1. The V and J ends lost 7 bases and 4 bases, in that order; junction bases with no gene match: 7. The germline gives CDR1 MDHEN, CDR2 SYDVKM. CDR3 size: 15 residues. The CDR3 protein is CASTLGGQYNSPLHF. In DNA form, the CDR3 reads TGTGCCAGCACCCTTGGGGGACAGTATAATTCACCCCTCCACTTT.

The table lists this clonotype with a count of one. This chain connects TRBV6-6 to TRBJ2-5; possibly TRBD1 or TRBD2 for D (5 bases each). The V gene lost 0 bases and the J gene lost 5 bases, with 7 bases spanning the gap. Germline values: CDR1 MNHNY, CDR2 SVGAGI (reference sequence). This CDR3 is built from 13 residues. The CDR3 region is CASSYSGRETQYF. The CDR3 region has the DNA TGTGCCAGCAGTTACTCGGGACGGGAGACCCAGTACTTC.

V gene TRBV20-1 combines with J gene TRBJ1-2, with a weak D call TRBD1 (6 bases). The CDR3 sequence is 14 residues long. Germline CDR1 DFQATT, CDR2 SNEGSKA (reference sequence). The ends were cut back, 5 bases at V and 4 bases at J, with 17 bases in the middle. This chain's CDR3 is CSAGGAGVLYGYTF. DNA of the CDR3: TGCAGTGCTGGGGGGGCAGGGGTCCTCTATGGCTACACCTTC.

The chain's CDR3 is CAWRSGGAPQYF. For the CDR3, the DNA is TGTGCCTGGAGGAGCGGGGGGGCTCCGCAGTATTTT. The chain combines TRBV30 with TRBJ2-3; TRBD2 agrees at 10 bases. V gave up 3 bases and J gave up 10 bases; unmatched junction bases: 4. Per the germline V gene, CDR1 is GTSNPN and CDR2 is SVGIG (reference sequence). This CDR3 is built from 12 residues.

This clonotype occurred many times. The chain is built from TRBV28 and TRBJ2-1, with TRBD1 as a possible D gene (6 bases). Germline lookup yields CDR1 MDHEN and CDR2 SYDVKM. Trimming left V 5 bases short and J 5 bases short, with 19 bases between. The CDR3 totals 16 residues. CDR3 amino acids: CASSTQGPKTNNEQFF. The CDR3 coding sequence is TGTGCCAGCAGTACTCAGGGGCCAAAAACGAACAATGAGCAGTTCTTC.

This clonotype was counted ten times or more. V and J are TRBV11-2 and TRBJ1-1; TRBD1 might be the D (5 bases). This CDR3 has 12 amino acids. The V gene's germline CDR1 is SGHAT and CDR2 FQNNGV. The V gene lost 7 bases and the J gene lost 10 bases, with 16 bases spanning the gap. The DNA of the CDR3 is TGTGCCAGCACCATCATCCTGGGGGGAGCTTTCTTT. As protein: CASTIILGGAFF.

In its sample, this clonotype was seen many times. The rearrangement joins TRBV9 to TRBJ2-7; D is perhaps TRBD1 or TRBD2 (5 bases each). The CDR3 is made up of 14 amino acids. Germline V lookup: CDR1 SGDLS, CDR2 YYNGEE. Trimming shortened V by 0 bases and J by 3 bases, and 10 bases separated the two germline ends. As DNA, the CDR3 is TGTGCCAGCAGCGTAGCTGAGGGGTTCTACGAGCAGTACTTC. It yields the protein CASSVAEGFYEQYF.

This clonotype was seen more than once but under ten times. A much larger clonotype is one base distant, so this may be a read error. This chain links TRBV7-3 with TRBJ2-5, with TRBD2 identical over 10 bases. The V gene end was trimmed by 0 bases and the J gene end by 7 bases; junction bases not matched to a gene: 8. The germline V gene encodes CDR1 SGHTA and CDR2 FQGTGA. CDR3 length: 16 amino acids. CDR3 coding DNA: TGTGCCAGCAGCTTAACGGCTAGCGGGGGCGTAGGGACCCAGTACTTC. This encodes CASSLTASGGVGTQYF.

This clonotype was picked up a small number of times. The rearrangement links TRBV6-1 to TRBJ1-4; perhaps TRBD1 as D (5 bases). The CDR3 is made up of 13 amino acids. Trimming took off 10 bases at V and 8 bases at J, with 17 bases between the two ends. Germline-derived CDR1 and CDR2 are MNHNS and SASEGT. The DNA of the CDR3 is TGTGCCACCAAGACAGCCGGGCGGGAAAAACTGTTTTTT. Protein product: CATKTAGREKLFF.

This clonotype was observed at least ten times. V usage is TRBV2 and J usage is TRBJ2-3; D is unclear. V was pared by 0 bases and J by 5 bases, with 9 bases between. The CDR3 is 14 residues long. Germline CDR1 and CDR2: SNHLY and FYNNEI. The CDR3 reads CASSEAGSLDTQYF. For the CDR3, the DNA is TGTGCCAGCAGTGAAGCGGGCAGCCTAGATACGCAGTATTTT.

This clonotype was observed at least ten times. The chain links TRBV29-1 to TRBJ2-1, with D possibly TRBD2 on 5 matching bases. Trimming took off 4 bases at V and 10 bases at J, with 14 bases between the two ends. This CDR3 contains 12 residues. CDR1 is SQVTM, CDR2 ANQGSEA, per germline. CDR3 DNA: TGCAGCGTTGGGCCGGACTCGGGGGAGCAGTTCTTC. Protein sequence: CSVGPDSGEQFF.

In this sample, this clonotype turned up once. The rearrangement uses TRBV7-2 and TRBJ1-5, with D maybe TRBD1 (5 bases). CDR3 length: 15 amino acids. The germline V gene has CDR1 SGHTA and CDR2 FQGNSA. V lost 1 base, J lost 8 bases, and 15 bases lay in between. The CDR3 sequence is CASSLVSADTEPQHF. CDR3 DNA sequence: TGTGCCAGCAGCTTAGTGTCGGCGGACACGGAGCCCCAGCATTTT. The full variable domain, completed using reference TRBV7-2 and TRBJ1-5, is GAGVSQSPSNKVTEKGKDVELRCDPISGHTALYWYRQSLGQGLEFLIYFQGNSAPDKSGLPSDRFSAERTGGSVSTLTIQRTQQEDSAVYLCASSLVSADTEPQHFGDGTRLSIL.

This clonotype was picked up many times. The V call is TRBV30, the J call TRBJ2-7; TRBD1 agrees at 7 bases. CDR1 and CDR2 (germline): GTSNPN, SVGIG (reference sequence). There are 11 residues in the CDR3. V trimming: 2 bases; J trimming: 6 bases; junction bases outside the gene matches: 1. The CDR3 spells CAWSRQGEQYF. The CDR3 bases are TGTGCCTGGAGTCGACAGGGCGAGCAGTACTTC.

This clonotype was detected a few times. The germline gene is not matched at one end of the junction; a read error may be the cause. The chain carries TRBV12-3 or TRBV12-4 and TRBJ1-1; D is undetermined. CDR3 size: 13 residues. The CDR3 loop is CASGFGVDTEAFF. The CDR3 nucleotides are TGTGCCAGCGGTTTCGGTGTTGACACTGAAGCTTTCTTT.

The gene calls are TRBV30 and TRBJ2-3, with 11 bases lining up with TRBD1. The CDR3 sequence is 19 residues long. V lost 1 base, J lost 4 bases, and 16 bases stayed unmatched. Germline CDR1 is GTSNPN and CDR2 is SVGIG (reference sequence). In nucleotides, the CDR3 is TGTGCCTGGAGTGGGTTGGGGACAGGGGGAAACCGATTGGCAGATACGCAGTATTTT. It encodes CAWSGLGTGGNRLADTQYF.

Ten or more counts support this clonotype. The chain recombines TRBV7-3 with TRBJ1-1, with TRBD1 matching 8 bases. CDR1 is SGHTA, CDR2 FQGTGA, per germline. The ends lost 4 bases at V and 3 bases at J; junction bases unmatched: 7. This CDR3 comprises 15 residues. The CDR3 reads CASSSTATGDTEAFF. For the CDR3, the DNA is TGTGCCAGCAGCTCCACTGCGACAGGGGACACTGAAGCTTTCTTT.

The sample holds many counts of this clonotype. CDR3 protein: CASSPAFYEQFF. In DNA, the CDR3 is TGTGCCAGCAGCCCCGCGTTCTATGAGCAGTTCTTC. The rearrangement links TRBV12-3 or TRBV12-4 to TRBJ2-1; no definite D call. This CDR3 contains 12 residues. V was cut by 6 bases and J by 8 bases, with 11 bases left in between.

There are a few counts of this clonotype. The chain links TRBV5-4 to TRBJ2-5, with D uncertain. The V and J ends lost 4 bases and 5 bases respectively, with 9 bases between them. In germline, CDR1 is SGHNT, CDR2 YYREEE (reference sequence). CDR3 length equals 12 residues. The CDR3 loop reads CASSKGEETQYF. CDR3 nucleotide sequence: TGTGCCAGCAGCAAAGGAGAGGAGACCCAGTACTTC.